Sequencing of this TCR beta chain was carried out in a study of CXCR3-negative and CXCR3-positive naive CD8 T cells. Study results and limitations: For CXCR3-positive naive cells, TRB CDR3s were more hydrophobic than those of CXCR3-negative naive cells. The study found CXCR3 expression partially decreased after cryopreservation and ran most assays on fresh PBMCs.

The CDR3 totals 16 residues. The germline gives CDR1 MGHRA, CDR2 YSYEKL. In regard to this clonotype: Its specificity is unknown.

Through 5' RACE with UMI labels, the TRB cDNA libraries were prepared. TCRdb derives one entry per CDR3 protein from the 5' RACE reads, leaving out DNA. Its listing shows nearly 110,000 distinct CDR3 sequences. The chain uses TRBV4-1 and TRBJ2-7; without DNA, the TCRdb call of TRBD1 cannot be checked. Sequencing used naive CXCR3+ CD8+ T cells from blood. The sample's subset: CD45RO-CCR7+CD27+CD95- naive CD8+ T cells expressing CXCR3 (TNR3+). The sequence came from a human donor in good health. Some clones in this sample may be carry-over from other donors' samples. CDR3 sequence: CASSRGPGQDAYEQYF.